A selection of T cell receptor beta chains follows, all from one sample in a study of cytomegalovirus exposure and HLA in healthy donors. TCRdb's copy holds only in-frame clones and misses some; the assay was immunoSEQ multiplex PCR. The repertoire consists of about 160,000 clones, with over 60% occurring once and the leading ten covering around 3.3%. Sequenced sample: PBMCs. The origin of the receptors is a woman between 35 and 50 years old in good health and CMV-seronegative. Each CDR3 is given with its conserved first and last residue. A D gene is named only where the DNA matches it firmly. Clone size is not always given. Where it is, it says once, few, many or a class for expanded clones.

D	size	J	V	CDR3	DNA
TRBD1	.	TRBJ1-5	TRBV6-1	CASSVRTGNQPQHF	TGTGCCAGCAGTGTAAGGACAGGGAATCAGCCCCAGCATTTT
.	.	TRBJ2-7	TRBV4-1	CASSDTGTLSYEQYF	TGCGCCAGCAGCGATACCGGGACACTCTCCTACGAGCAGTACTTC
.	few	TRBJ1-1	TRBV2	CASSVTRVGTEAFF	TGTGCCAGCAGTGTAACCAGGGTTGGTACTGAAGCTTTCTTT
.	few	TRBJ1-1	TRBV7-8	CASSLSTFLNTEAFF	TGTGCCAGCAGCCTTAGCACCTTTCTGAACACTGAAGCTTTCTTT
TRBD1	.	TRBJ2-7	TRBV5-1	CASSLGPLRQGYEQYF	TGCGCCAGCAGCTTGGGGCCGTTGAGACAGGGCTACGAGCAGTACTTC
.	few	TRBJ2-7	TRBV5-6	CASSRGWAAGLHEQYF	TGTGCCAGCAGCCGAGGCTGGGCGGCGGGTCTCCACGAGCAGTACTTC
.	.	TRBJ1-5	TRBV6-6	CASSYSTSFSNQPQHF	TGTGCCAGCAGTTACTCAACGAGCTTTAGCAATCAGCCCCAGCATTTT
.	few	TRBJ1-5	TRBV27	CASSLSLDSNQPQHF	TGTGCCAGCAGTTTATCATTAGATAGCAATCAGCCCCAGCATTTT
.	.	TRBJ1-2	TRBV7-2	CASSLMGGGANYGYTF	TGTGCCAGCAGCTTAATGGGGGGTGGGGCTAACTATGGCTACACCTTC
.	.	TRBJ1-6	TRBV9	CASSSRQTDSPLHF	TGTGCCAGCAGCTCTAGACAGACCGATTCACCCCTCCACTTT
.	.	TRBJ2-1	TRBV18	CASSLDWVTHNEQFF	TGTGCCAGCTCACTGGACTGGGTCACCCACAATGAGCAGTTCTTC
.	few	TRBJ1-6	TRBV7-6	CASSLGAGNSPLHF	TGTGCCAGCAGCTTAGGGGCAGGCAATTCACCCCTCCACTTT
.	.	TRBJ1-1	TRBV21-1	CAILRDRAVAAFF	TGTGCCATTCTCCGGGACAGGGCGGTCGCCGCTTTCTTT
TRBD1	.	TRBJ1-4	TRBV6-5	CASSQQGVGEKLFF	TGTGCCAGCAGTCAACAGGGGGTCGGTGAAAAACTGTTTTTT
.	.	TRBJ2-3	TRBV7-2	CASSLAQASWQATTDTQYF	TGTGCCAGCAGCTTAGCGCAGGCGTCTTGGCAGGCAACGACAGATACGCAGTATTTT
TRBD1	.	TRBJ2-7	TRBV9	CASSVGGQGVSKQYF	TGTGCCAGCAGCGTAGGCGGACAGGGGGTTAGCAAGCAGTACTTC
.	.	TRBJ2-2	TRBV6-5	CASSPPAGTGELFF	TGTGCCAGCAGTCCTCCGGCGGGCACCGGGGAGCTGTTTTTT
TRBD2	.	TRBJ2-5	TRBV2	CASVRERGGHETQYF	TGTGCCAGCGTACGAGAGCGGGGGGGCCACGAGACCCAGTACTTC
TRBD2	once	TRBJ2-3	TRBV18	CASSPGGDIMADTQYF	TGTGCCAGCTCCCCCGGGGGGGATATTATGGCAGATACGCAGTATTTT
.	.	TRBJ1-1	TRBV25-1	CASSARTNLNTEAFF	TGTGCCAGCAGTGCCCGGACAAACCTAAACACTGAAGCTTTCTTT
.	once	TRBJ2-7	TRBV6-6	CASRKEDYEQYF	TGTGCCAGCAGAAAGGAGGACTACGAGCAGTACTTC
TRBD2	.	TRBJ2-7	TRBV14	CASSHPGLAGRRQYF	TGTGCCAGCAGCCACCCAGGACTAGCGGGGAGGCGGCAGTACTTC
TRBD2	.	TRBJ2-1	TRBV5-1	CASSLVGSGLYNEQFF	TGCGCCAGCAGCTTGGTTGGTAGCGGGCTCTACAATGAGCAGTTCTTC
.	.	TRBJ2-7	TRBV11-2	CASSLGVGTFYEQYF	TGTGCCAGCAGCTTAGGGGTAGGGACATTCTACGAGCAGTACTTC
.	.	TRBJ1-4	TRBV7-9	CASSFGHRIATNEKLFF	TGTGCCAGCAGCTTCGGACACCGAATTGCAACTAATGAAAAACTGTTTTTT
TRBD1	.	TRBJ1-4	TRBV7-9	CASSNRDRRTAEKLFF	TGTGCCAGCAGCAACCGGGACAGGCGTACGGCGGAAAAACTGTTTTTT
TRBD2	.	TRBJ2-3	TRBV2	CASSHGTSGGESTDTQYF	TGTGCCAGCAGCCACGGGACTAGCGGGGGAGAGAGCACAGATACGCAGTATTTT
TRBD1	.	TRBJ1-2	TRBV5-1	CASSEGDRDNYGYTF	TGCGCCAGCAGCGAGGGGGACAGGGACAACTATGGCTACACCTTC
TRBD2	few	TRBJ2-2	TRBV5-6	CASSLAASGGLNTGELFF	TGTGCCAGCAGCTTGGCGGCTAGCGGGGGGCTTAACACCGGGGAGCTGTTTTTT
TRBD2	.	TRBJ2-1	TRBV11-2	CASSLDWGGSSYNEQFF	TGTGCCAGCAGCTTAGATTGGGGGGGTAGCTCCTACAATGAGCAGTTCTTC
TRBD1	.	TRBJ1-2	TRBV6-5	CASRYRGPNNGYTF	TGTGCCAGCAGGTACAGGGGGCCTAACAATGGCTACACCTTC
.	.	TRBJ1-2	TRBV21-1	CASTSSGQGARDYGYTF	TGTGCCAGCACCTCTAGTGGACAGGGGGCTAGAGACTATGGCTACACCTTC
.	.	TRBJ2-5	TRBV10-1	CASSLQVQETQYF	TGCGCCAGCAGTCTACAGGTCCAAGAGACCCAGTACTTC
TRBD1	.	TRBJ1-6	TRBV7-6	CASSKEQGSYNSPLHF	TGTGCCAGCAGCAAGGAACAGGGGTCCTATAATTCACCCCTCCACTTT
TRBD1	.	TRBJ1-3	TRBV7-9	CSSSAVRGAPGNTIYF	TGTTCCAGCAGTGCAGTCAGGGGGGCGCCCGGAAACACCATATATTTT
TRBD2	.	TRBJ2-1	TRBV6-1	CASSDPGTSGLNEQFF	TGTGCCAGCAGTGATCCCGGGACTAGCGGCCTCAATGAGCAGTTCTTC
TRBD2	.	TRBJ2-5	TRBV18	CASSPIAGGNQETQYF	TGTGCCAGCTCACCAATCGCGGGGGGAAACCAAGAGACCCAGTACTTC
.	once	TRBJ1-1	TRBV6-5	CASSYSSGEVGLEAFF	TGTGCCAGCAGTTACTCGTCAGGGGAAGTAGGGCTTGAAGCTTTCTTT
.	few	TRBJ2-7	TRBV6-5	CASSMAGFSYEQYF	TGTGCCAGCAGCATGGCGGGATTCTCCTACGAGCAGTACTTC